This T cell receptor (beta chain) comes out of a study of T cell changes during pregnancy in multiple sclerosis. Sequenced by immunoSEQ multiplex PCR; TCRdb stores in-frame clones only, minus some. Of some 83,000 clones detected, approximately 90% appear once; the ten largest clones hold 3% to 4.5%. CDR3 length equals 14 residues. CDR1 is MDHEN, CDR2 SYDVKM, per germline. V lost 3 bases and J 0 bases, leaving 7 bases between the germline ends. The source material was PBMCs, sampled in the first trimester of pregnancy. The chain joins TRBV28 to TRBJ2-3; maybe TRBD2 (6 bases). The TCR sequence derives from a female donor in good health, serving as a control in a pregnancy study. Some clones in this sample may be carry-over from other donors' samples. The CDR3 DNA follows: TGTGCCAGCAGTTTGGGAGGTAGCACAGATACGCAGTATTTT. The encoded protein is CASSLGGSTDTQYF.